A single sample is the source of the 14 T cell receptor beta chains below, sequenced in a study of beta chain features in type 1 diabetes. These receptors' targets are unknown. Expressed TCRB transcripts were sequenced after all isolated RNA was converted to cDNA. TCRdb keeps only in-frame clones here, not all; method: immunoSEQ multiplex PCR. Here the sample spans some 330,000 clones, roughly 12% being singletons. Study-wide results and caveats: The study found moderately but significantly shorter TCRB CDR3s in all four CD4+ subsets of Type 1 diabetes patients.

Sequencing was done on a sample of naive CD4+ T cells from blood. The receptors here all came from a woman aged 18-29 years with type 1 diabetes.

Here the CDR3 reads CASSIDGAGGIHF. As DNA, the CDR3 is TGTGCCAGTAGTATAGATGGGGCCGGGGGTATCCATTTT. The V call is TRBV19, the J call TRBJ1-5, with D perhaps TRBD1 (5 bases). Germline V CDR1 and CDR2: LNHDA, SQIVND (reference sequence). CDR3 length: 13 residues. V lost 0 bases and J 16 bases, leaving 16 bases between the germline ends.

The chain has TRBV15 and TRBJ2-3, with a weak D call TRBD2 (6 bases). Trimming left V 5 bases short and J 6 bases short, with 21 bases between. Looked up from germline, CDR1 is LNHNV and CDR2 is YYDKDF (reference sequence). The CDR3 covers 16 residues. Here the CDR3 reads CATSRGLAAGSDTQYF. The CDR3 DNA follows: TGTGCCACCAGCCGGGGCTTGGCGGCGGGAAGCGATACGCAGTATTTT.

The genes are TRBV19 and TRBJ2-5, with TRBD2 matching over 8 bases. The CDR3 is 14 residues long. With V trimmed by 4 bases and J by 5 bases, 6 bases remained unmatched. Germline lookup yields CDR1 LNHDA and CDR2 SQIVND (reference sequence). The CDR3 nucleotides read TGTGCCAGTAGTACCCAAGCGGGAGAGGAGACCCAGTACTTC. Translation gives CASSTQAGEETQYF.

This clone was seen only a few times. This rearrangement joins TRBV15 to TRBJ2-5; 11 bases are shared with TRBD2. With 0 bases clipped from V and 1 base from J, the junction kept 4 bases outside the gene matches. CDR3 length equals 17 residues. The germline V gene encodes CDR1 LNHNV and CDR2 YYDKDF (reference sequence). CDR3 protein: CATSRDLAGGGQETQYF. The CDR3 DNA reads TGTGCCACCAGCAGAGACTTAGCGGGAGGGGGCCAAGAGACCCAGTACTTC.

This clone showed up just a few times. The chain combines TRBV19 with TRBJ2-1; 7 nucleotides match TRBD2. The CDR3 contains 17 residues. Trimming removed 2 bases from V and 5 bases from J; junction bases left unmatched: 12. The germline V gene encodes CDR1 LNHDA and CDR2 SQIVND (reference sequence). CDR3 in DNA: TGTGCCAGTAGTATAACCCGTCGCGCGGGACTAAACAATGAGCAGTTCTTC. This sequence encodes CASSITRRAGLNNEQFF. The whole variable domain, filled in from reference TRBV19 and TRBJ2-1, reads DGGITQSPKYLFRKEGQNVTLSCEQNLNHDAMYWYRQDPGQGLRLIYYSQIVNDFQKGDIAEGYSVSREKKESFPLTVTSAQKNPTAFYLCASSITRRAGLNNEQFFGPGTRLTVL.

This chain uses TRBV7-3 with TRBJ2-5, with a weak D call TRBD2 (6 bases). Trimming took off 1 base at V and 2 bases at J, with 8 bases between the two ends. CDR3 length equals 14 residues. Looked up from germline, CDR1 is SGHTA and CDR2 is FQGTGA. CDR3 bases: TGTGCCAGCAGCTTAAACGGGGGACAAGAGACCCAGTACTTC. Translated: CASSLNGGQETQYF.

The rearrangement joins TRBV4-1 to TRBJ2-3; D is unresolved. The CDR3 runs 18 residues. Germline values: CDR1 MGHRA, CDR2 YSYEKL. V gave up 1 base and J gave up 0 bases, with 17 bases separating them. CDR3 protein: CASSQVSSWRISTDTQYF. The CDR3 nucleotides read TGCGCCAGCAGCCAAGTCTCATCCTGGCGGATAAGCACAGATACGCAGTATTTT.

This clone came up a few times. The chain couples TRBV7-9 to TRBJ1-5, with D perhaps TRBD1 (5 bases). Germline V lookup: CDR1 SEHNR, CDR2 FQNEAQ (reference sequence). The CDR3 has 17 amino acids. Trimming shortened V by 5 bases and J by 5 bases, and 22 bases separated the two germline ends. DNA for the CDR3: TGTGCCAGCAGCCGGGGGGTTCCTTTTTTCGAGCATCAGCCCCAGCATTTT. Translating it yields CASSRGVPFFEHQPQHF.

This clone came up a few times. Other DNA sequences within the sample encode an identical CDR3. This chain links TRBV5-1 with TRBJ1-1, with 8 positions matching TRBD1. The germline V gene encodes CDR1 SGHRS and CDR2 YFSETQ. This CDR3 comprises 14 residues. V lost 4 bases, J lost 5 bases, and 7 bases stayed unmatched. CDR3 protein: CASSLDRAGTEAFF. In DNA form, the CDR3 reads TGCGCCAGCAGCCTGGACAGGGCAGGGACTGAAGCTTTCTTT. Supplemented by reference TRBV5-1 and TRBJ1-1, the full variable domain reads KAGVTQTPRYLIKTRGQQVTLSCSPISGHRSVSWYQQTPGQGLQFLFEYFSETQRNKGNFPGRFSGRQFSNSRSEMNVSTLELGDSALYLCASSLDRAGTEAFFGQGTRLTVV.

V gene TRBV18 combines with J gene TRBJ2-5, with D possibly matching TRBD1 (6 bases). CDR3 size: 13 residues. The V gene lost 1 base and the J gene lost 5 bases, with 8 bases spanning the gap. Germline CDR1 is KGHSH and CDR2 is LQKENI. This chain's CDR3 is CASSPQGEETQYF. The CDR3 coding sequence is TGTGCCAGCTCACCACAGGGGGAGGAGACCCAGTACTTC.

The sample holds a few counts of this clone. The chain couples TRBV23-1 to TRBJ1-1, with a tentative D call TRBD1 (6 bases). TRBV23-1 is given ORF status, its function remaining uncertain. The CDR3 runs 15 residues. Trimming stripped 0 bases from V and 5 bases from J, with 13 bases between. CDR3 nucleotides: TGCGCCAGCAGTCAATCTTGGGGGCGGGAGACTGAAGCTTTCTTT. It translates to CASSQSWGRETEAFF.

V usage is TRBV20-1 and J usage is TRBJ1-5, with D uncertain. Germline lookup yields CDR1 DFQATT and CDR2 SNEGSKA (reference sequence). CDR3 size: 11 residues. Trimming pared 6 bases from V and 4 bases from J, leaving 7 bases between. The CDR3 DNA follows: TGCAGTGCACCGGGAAATCAGCCCCAGCATTTT. This translates into CSAPGNQPQHF.

V and J are TRBV19 and TRBJ1-1; D is possibly TRBD1 (5 bases). The CDR3 sequence is 13 residues long. Trimming left V 5 bases short and J 7 bases short, with 14 bases between. CDR1 and CDR2 from the germline V gene are LNHDA and SQIVND (reference sequence). CDR3 DNA: TGTGCCAGTAGTGGGGCTTACAACGGTGAAGCTTTCTTT. Protein sequence: CASSGAYNGEAFF.

The gene calls are TRBV9 and TRBJ2-7; 7 positions agree with TRBD1. V was clipped by 4 bases and J by 1 base; unmatched bases: 5. CDR3 size: 14 residues. CDR1 SGDLS and CDR2 YYNGEE come from the germline V gene. The chain's CDR3 is CASSPGQVSYEQYF. CDR3 in DNA: TGTGCCAGCAGCCCTGGACAGGTGTCCTACGAGCAGTACTTC. Together with reference TRBV9 and TRBJ2-7, the CDR3 gives the full variable domain: DSGVTQTPKHLITATGQRVTLRCSPRSGDLSVYWYQQSLDQGLQFLIQYYNGEERAKGNILERFSAQQFPDLHSELNLSSLELGDSALYFCASSPGQVSYEQYFGPGTRLTVT.